The 29 T cell receptor beta chains presented below share a single source sample, sequenced in a study of T-cell reconstitution after alpha-beta-depleted transplantation in children. Unique molecular identifiers were incorporated when the TCRbeta library was constructed. Each CDR3 protein gets one entry after TCRdb re-called the PCR reads with MiXCR. The table records about 1,000,000 distinct CDR3 sequences, roughly 29% of them present only once. The source was PBMCs, mostly from graft donor cells, collected 360 days after TCRalphabeta/CD19-depleted stem cell transplant. Source of these receptors: a boy less than two years old who had a stem cell transplant for SCID, so the T cells may come from the graft donor.

This clonotype appeared a few times. The chain uses TRBV10-3 and TRBJ1-2; weak D call: TRBD1 (6 bases). The ends were cut back, 0 bases at V and 7 bases at J, with 15 bases in the middle. This CDR3 comprises 15 residues. Germline V lookup: CDR1 ENHRY, CDR2 SYGVKD. CDR3 sequence: CAISESHRDSGGYTF. The DNA for the CDR3 is TGTGCCATCAGTGAGTCGCACAGGGACTCGGGTGGCTACACCTTC.

V is TRBV24-1 and J is TRBJ1-1, with D possibly being TRBD1 (6 bases). Looked up from germline, CDR1 is KGHDR and CDR2 is SFDVKD. This CDR3 region has 15 residues. V lost 5 bases and J 8 bases, leaving 20 bases between the germline ends. The CDR3 coding sequence is TGTGCCACCAGTGTCTATCTAGAGGGGGTTTGGGAAGCTTTCTTT. Its protein is CATSVYLEGVWEAFF.

This clonotype has a handful of counts. The V and J genes are TRBV20-1 and TRBJ2-3, with 7 bases that match TRBD2. V lost 5 bases to trimming and J lost 3 bases; unmatched junction nucleotides: 11. The CDR3 totals 15 residues. Looked up from germline, CDR1 is DFQATT and CDR2 is SNEGSKA (reference sequence). CDR3 region: CSALNGGWGTDTQYF. The CDR3 nucleotides read TGCAGTGCTTTGAACGGGGGGTGGGGGACAGATACGCAGTATTTT.

This clonotype has ten or more counts. The chain couples TRBV29-1 to TRBJ2-1, with D uncertain. Per germline, CDR1 SQVTM and CDR2 ANQGSEA. CDR3 length equals 12 residues. Trimming stripped 5 bases from V and 9 bases from J, with 14 bases between. The CDR3 loop reads CSVLNGSGEQFF. CDR3 in DNA: TGCAGCGTTTTGAACGGGTCGGGTGAGCAGTTCTTC.

This chain joins TRBV29-1 and TRBJ2-7; 7 bases match TRBD1. From germline, CDR1 is SQVTM and CDR2 ANQGSEA. V was clipped by 6 bases and J by 5 bases; unmatched bases: 16. CDR3 length: 15 amino acids. CDR3 residues: CSVASRSQGFHEQYF. The DNA of the CDR3 is TGCAGCGTCGCCTCCAGGTCACAGGGGTTCCACGAGCAGTACTTC.

V gene TRBV5-1 combines with J gene TRBJ2-7; D is perhaps TRBD2 (5 bases). This CDR3 comprises 12 residues. Trimming removed 4 bases at V and 6 bases at J, with 11 bases between. Germline V gene sequence: CDR1 SGHRS, CDR2 YFSETQ. In nucleotides, the CDR3 is TGCGCCAGCAGCCCCGGGAAGGGCGAGCAGTACTTC. This codes for CASSPGKGEQYF.

The chain links TRBV9 to TRBJ2-2; 8 nucleotides align to TRBD1. Germline V gene lookup returns CDR1 SGDLS and CDR2 YYNGEE. The CDR3 runs to 17 residues. With V trimmed by 0 bases and J by 3 bases, 7 bases remained unmatched. The CDR3 region has the DNA TGTGCCAGCAGCGTAGCGGGGCAGGGGGCCTACACCGGGGAGCTGTTTTTT. Residues: CASSVAGQGAYTGELFF.

The rearrangement links TRBV20-1 to TRBJ1-3; D unresolved. Germline loops: CDR1 DFQATT, CDR2 SNEGSKA (reference sequence). V gave up 6 bases and J gave up 5 bases, with 8 bases separating them. This CDR3 contains 11 residues. In DNA form, the CDR3 reads TGCAGTGCGAGGAGCAGAAACACCATATATTTT. Translated, it gives CSARSRNTIYF.

The J gene is TRBJ2-7, the V gene TRBV5-1, with 8 bases matching TRBD1. J gave up 3 bases and V 0 bases, and 5 bases lay outside the gene matches. Per the germline V gene, CDR1 is SGHRS and CDR2 is YFSETQ. This CDR3 comprises 15 residues. The CDR3: CASSLGRGLNYEQYF. CDR3 coding DNA: TGCGCCAGCAGCTTGGGCAGGGGGCTGAACTACGAGCAGTACTTC.

This rearrangement joins TRBV20-1 to TRBJ2-7; TRBD2 might be the D (6 bases). There are 12 residues in the CDR3. Deletions cut 4 bases from V and 2 bases from J, with 9 bases between. Per germline, CDR1 DFQATT and CDR2 SNEGSKA (reference sequence). CDR3 DNA: TGCAGTGCTAAGCGGGCCGCCTACGAGCAGTACTTC. This sequence encodes CSAKRAAYEQYF.

The chain joins TRBV6-2 or TRBV6-3 to TRBJ2-1; tentatively, D is TRBD1 (6 bases). V lost 6 bases and J 10 bases, leaving 25 bases between the germline ends. The CDR3 is 16 amino acids. Germline V gene lookup returns CDR1 MNHEY and CDR2 SVGEGT. CDR3 protein: CASSSLPGHRTSEQFF. The CDR3 bases are TGTGCCAGCAGCTCCTTACCGGGACACCGGACTTCAGAGCAGTTCTTC.

The chain employs TRBV29-1 and TRBJ2-5; D not certain. V was shortened by 4 bases and J by 2 bases, with 14 bases between the two germline ends. CDR1 and CDR2 (germline): SQVTM, ANQGSEA. The CDR3 extends over 14 amino acids. The DNA of the CDR3 is TGCAGCGTTGTGGGGTTAAAGGGTCAAGAGACCCAGTACTTC. Translation: CSVVGLKGQETQYF. Supplemented by reference TRBV29-1 and TRBJ2-5, the full variable domain reads SAVISQKPSRDICQRGTSLTIQCQVDSQVTMMFWYRQQPGQSLTLIATANQGSEATYESGFVIDKFPISRPNLTFSTLTVSNMSPEDSSIYLCSVVGLKGQETQYFGPGTRLLVL.

This clonotype was seen more than once but under ten times. The chain uses TRBV7-2 and TRBJ2-3; D remains ambiguous. V was shortened by 5 bases and J by 5 bases, with 11 bases between the two germline ends. The CDR3 length is 13 residues. The germline V gene has CDR1 SGHTA and CDR2 FQGNSA. CDR3 sequence: CASSPGVRDTQYF. Written as DNA, the CDR3 is TGTGCCAGCAGCCCCGGCGTTAGAGATACGCAGTATTTT.

The chain links TRBV20-1 to TRBJ2-7; D remains ambiguous. The CDR3 is made up of 12 amino acids. Germline CDR1 and CDR2: DFQATT and SNEGSKA (reference sequence). V was trimmed by 4 bases and J by 6 bases, leaving 13 bases between them. DNA for the CDR3: TGCAGTGCTACAATACTCGACGCCGAGCAGTACTTC. Translating gives CSATILDAEQYF.

The rearrangement uses TRBV28 and TRBJ1-5, with TRBD1 as a possible D gene (5 bases). CDR1 is MDHEN and CDR2 is SYDVKM in the germline V gene. CDR3 size: 13 residues. V shed 4 bases and J shed 11 bases, with 15 bases lying between them. This CDR3 reads CASSWSPGGTQHF. The CDR3 DNA sequence: TGTGCCAGCAGTTGGAGCCCGGGGGGGACCCAGCATTTT. Variable domain in full (rest from reference TRBV28 and TRBJ1-5): DVKVTQSSRYLVKRTGEKVFLECVQDMDHENMFWYRQDPGLGLRLIYFSYDVKMKEKGDIPEGYSVSREKKERFSLILESASTNQTSMYLCASSWSPGGTQHFGDGTRLSIL.

The chain links TRBV14 to TRBJ2-1; D is unresolved. The germline V gene has CDR1 SGHDN and CDR2 FVKESK. V lost 1 base to trimming and J lost 3 bases, with 10 bases between them. There are 15 residues in the CDR3. CDR3 sequence reads: CASSQVPSSYNEQFF. CDR3 coding DNA: TGTGCCAGCAGCCAAGTCCCCTCCAGCTACAATGAGCAGTTCTTC.

This clonotype turned up a few times. The CDR3 nucleotides are TGTGCCAGCAGCTTTGAACAGTTTGGTTCAGATACGCAGTATTTT. Residues: CASSFEQFGSDTQYF. V and J are TRBV7-2 and TRBJ2-3, with D unresolved. V was cut by 3 bases and J by 4 bases, with 14 bases left in between. The CDR3 spans 15 residues. The germline gives CDR1 SGHTA, CDR2 FQGNSA.

The genes are TRBV7-2 and TRBJ1-1; 7 bases agree with TRBD1. The V and J ends lost 3 bases and 3 bases, in that order; junction bases with no gene match: 4. The CDR3 consists of 14 residues. Germline assignment: CDR1 SGHTA and CDR2 FQGNSA. In nucleotides, the CDR3 is TGTGCCAGCAGCTTGAGGGGGCCTTACACTGAAGCTTTCTTT. This codes for CASSLRGPYTEAFF. The full variable domain, with the rest looked up from reference TRBV7-2 and TRBJ1-1, is GAGVSQSPSNKVTEKGKDVELRCDPISGHTALYWYRQSLGQGLEFLIYFQGNSAPDKSGLPSDRFSAERTGGSVSTLTIQRTQQEDSAVYLCASSLRGPYTEAFFGQGTRLTVV.

V usage is TRBV20-1 and J usage is TRBJ1-5; D not resolved. The CDR3 has 13 residues. Trimming removed 5 bases from V and 0 bases from J, with 8 bases in between. Germline V gene lookup returns CDR1 DFQATT and CDR2 SNEGSKA (reference sequence). The CDR3 loop reads CSARGNSNQPQHF. The CDR3 DNA is TGCAGTGCTCGGGGAAATAGCAATCAGCCCCAGCATTTT.

Comments on this clonotype: The conserved closing phenylalanine or tryptophan is absent in this CDR3, likely reflecting a read error. The chain employs TRBV25-1 and TRBJ1-5, with 11 bases identical to TRBD1. Germline V lookup: CDR1 MGHDK, CDR2 SYGVNS. The CDR3 spans 16 residues. V dropped 3 bases and J dropped 4; count of bases not matched to a gene: 5. The CDR3 here is CASSDPGTGGNQPQHY. The CDR3, as DNA: TGTGCCAGCAGTGACCCGGGGACAGGGGGGAATCAGCCCCAGCATTAT.

This chain joins TRBV20-1 and TRBJ2-5, with a tentative D call TRBD1 (5 bases). The CDR3 is 16 amino acids. Trimming removed 3 bases from V and 1 base from J, with 18 bases in between. The germline V gene has CDR1 DFQATT and CDR2 SNEGSKA (reference sequence). CDR3 sequence reads: CSASNRARRAQETQYF. The CDR3 region has the DNA TGCAGTGCTAGTAATCGGGCCCGCAGGGCCCAAGAGACCCAGTACTTC.

The chain carries TRBV6-2 or TRBV6-3 and TRBJ2-1; 9 nucleotides agree with TRBD1. CDR1 and CDR2 from the germline V gene are MNHEY and SVGEGT. Losses at the gene ends were 9 bases for V and 4 bases for J; bases not matched to a gene: 19. CDR3 length: 18 residues. The CDR3: CASRWTGEFPRDYNEQFF. CDR3 sequence (DNA): TGTGCCAGTAGGTGGACAGGGGAATTTCCCCGAGATTACAATGAGCAGTTCTTC.

V and J are TRBV4-1 and TRBJ2-3, with a tentative D call TRBD2 (7 bases). V lost 0 bases and J lost 0, with 10 bases in between. The germline V gene has CDR1 MGHRA and CDR2 YSYEKL. The CDR3 has 16 amino acids. The CDR3 sequence: CASSQDRGASTDTQYF. The DNA for the CDR3 is TGCGCCAGCAGCCAAGACCGGGGGGCAAGCACAGATACGCAGTATTTT.

This rearrangement joins TRBV12-3 or TRBV12-4 to TRBJ2-5; 8 nucleotides line up with TRBD2. CDR3 length: 15 residues. V shed 3 bases and J 0 bases; nucleotides not matched to a gene: 3. The DNA of the CDR3 is TGTGCCAGCAGTTTCATAGCGGGGAACCAAGAGACCCAGTACTTC. Translating gives CASSFIAGNQETQYF.

The chain uses TRBV7-3 and TRBJ2-2, with 8 nucleotides matching TRBD2. Germline V gene sequence: CDR1 SGHTA, CDR2 FQGTGA. The length of the CDR3 is 15 residues. After removal of 5 bases from V and 7 bases from J, the junction contained 9 bases not matched to a gene. The CDR3 nucleotides are TGTGCCAGCAGCACCGGGGGGGCCGGGAGCGGGGAGCTGTTTTTT. Protein: CASSTGGAGSGELFF.

The chain employs TRBV28 and TRBJ2-7, with TRBD1 matching 8 bases. Germline V CDR1 and CDR2: MDHEN, SYDVKM. The CDR3 loop spans 14 amino acids. J gave up 3 bases and V 4 bases, and 5 bases lay outside the gene matches. The CDR3 loop reads CASSSYRGVYEQYF. CDR3 DNA sequence: TGTGCCAGCAGTTCCTACAGGGGGGTCTACGAGCAGTACTTC. The variable domain in full, completed from reference TRBV28 and TRBJ2-7, reads DVKVTQSSRYLVKRTGEKVFLECVQDMDHENMFWYRQDPGLGLRLIYFSYDVKMKEKGDIPEGYSVSREKKERFSLILESASTNQTSMYLCASSSYRGVYEQYFGPGTRLTVT.

This clonotype appeared once. The chain has TRBV20-1 and TRBJ2-3; 16 nucleotides match TRBD2. The trim removed 3 bases at V and 4 bases at J, leaving 13 bases unmatched. The CDR3 runs 19 residues. The germline V gene has CDR1 DFQATT and CDR2 SNEGSKA (reference sequence). The CDR3 spells CSARPPPGLAGGPADTQYF. In nucleotides, the CDR3 is TGCAGTGCTAGGCCCCCCCCGGGACTAGCGGGGGGGCCTGCAGATACGCAGTATTTT.

The V and J genes are TRBV12-3 or TRBV12-4 and TRBJ2-1; D gene ambiguous. The germline V and J ends were trimmed by 4 bases and 10 bases, with 8 bases remaining between them. This CDR3 contains 11 residues. This CDR3 is CASSSIREQFF. The CDR3 nucleotides are TGTGCCAGCAGTTCAATCCGCGAGCAGTTCTTC.

The chain employs TRBV5-8 and TRBJ2-1; tentatively, D is TRBD1 (6 bases). CDR3 length equals 14 residues. V gave up 7 bases and J gave up 4 bases, with 15 bases separating them. Looked up from germline, CDR1 is SGHTS and CDR2 is YDEGEE. CDR3 loop: CASPERDKYNEQFF. CDR3 in DNA: TGTGCCAGCCCCGAAAGGGACAAATACAATGAGCAGTTCTTC.